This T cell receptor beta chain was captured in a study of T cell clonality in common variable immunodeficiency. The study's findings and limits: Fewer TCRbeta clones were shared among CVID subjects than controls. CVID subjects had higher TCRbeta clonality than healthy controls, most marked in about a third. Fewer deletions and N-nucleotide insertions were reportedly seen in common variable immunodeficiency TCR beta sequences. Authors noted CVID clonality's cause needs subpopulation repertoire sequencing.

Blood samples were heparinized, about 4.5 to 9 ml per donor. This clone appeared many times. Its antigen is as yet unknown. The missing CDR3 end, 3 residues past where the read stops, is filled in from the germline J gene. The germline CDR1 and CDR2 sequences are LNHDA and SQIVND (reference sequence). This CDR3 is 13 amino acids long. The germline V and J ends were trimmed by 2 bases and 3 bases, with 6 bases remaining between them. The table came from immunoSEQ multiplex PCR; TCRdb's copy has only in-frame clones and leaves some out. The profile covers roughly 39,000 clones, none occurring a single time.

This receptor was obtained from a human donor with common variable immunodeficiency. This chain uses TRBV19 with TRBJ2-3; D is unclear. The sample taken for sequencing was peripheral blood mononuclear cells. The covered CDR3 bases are TGTGCCAGTAGTATAACTCGTACAGATACG. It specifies CASSITRTDT. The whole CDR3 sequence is CASSITRTDTQYF. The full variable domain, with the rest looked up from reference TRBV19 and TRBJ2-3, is DGGITQSPKYLFRKEGQNVTLSCEQNLNHDAMYWYRQDPGQGLRLIYYSQIVNDFQKGDIAEGYSVSREKKESFPLTVTSAQKNPTAFYLCASSITRTDTQYFGPGTRLTVL.